The 22 T cell receptor beta chains listed next were all sequenced from one sample in a study of cytomegalovirus exposure and HLA in healthy donors. 60 Vbeta and 13 Jbeta primers were used in PCR. TCRdb's copy holds only in-frame clones and misses some; the assay was immunoSEQ multiplex PCR. The sample has 120,000 to 150,000 clones, around 80% seen once. The sample consisted of PBMCs. Receptor source: a man aged 35 to 55 in good health and CMV-seronegative.

This rearrangement joins TRBV9 to TRBJ2-7, with TRBD2 identical over 7 bases. The J segment lost 0 bases and the V segment lost 2 bases, leaving 8 bases of the junction unmatched. The CDR3 runs 16 residues. Per germline, CDR1 SGDLS and CDR2 YYNGEE. For the CDR3, the DNA is TGTGCCAGCAGCGTGGGCGGGGGAACCTTCTCCTACGAGCAGTACTTC. This encodes CASSVGGGTFSYEQYF.

The chain employs TRBV28 and TRBJ1-2, with TRBD1 matching over 8 bases. The CDR3 is 15 residues long. Trimming at V came to 6 bases and at J to 4 bases, leaving 10 bases not matched to a gene. Germline CDR1 MDHEN, CDR2 SYDVKM. The CDR3, as DNA: TGTGCCAGCAGGGGCGGGACAGGCGCATTCTATGGCTACACCTTC. Amino acids: CASRGGTGAFYGYTF.

This clone was counted between two and nine times. The chain carries TRBV27 and TRBJ1-2, with TRBD1 matching 8 bases. V was clipped by 3 bases and J by 5 bases; unmatched bases: 11. This CDR3 spans 16 amino acids. CDR1 MNHEY and CDR2 SMNVEV come from the germline V gene (reference sequence). CDR3 bases: TGTGCCAGCAGTTTTGACAGGGGCTCTCTTCTTTATGGCTACACCTTC. Translating it yields CASSFDRGSLLYGYTF.

This chain joins TRBV10-3 and TRBJ2-7; the match to TRBD2 covers 9 bases. CDR1 is ENHRY, CDR2 SYGVKD, per germline. The CDR3 runs 16 residues. Trimming cost V 2 bases and J 0 bases; bases outside gene matches: 5. DNA of the CDR3: TGTGCCATCAGTGAGGGTAGCGGGGGTACCTCCTACGAGCAGTACTTC. Its translation: CAISEGSGGTSYEQYF.

In its sample, this clone was seen once. This rearrangement joins TRBV11-3 to TRBJ2-5; 7 bases match TRBD2. This CDR3 has 15 amino acids. The V segment lost 1 base and the J segment 2 bases; nucleotides outside the gene matches: 4. Germline CDR1 and CDR2: SGHNT and YENEEA. As DNA, the CDR3 is TGTGCCAGCAGCTTAGGACGGGGGGAACAAGAGACCCAGTACTTC. It specifies CASSLGRGEQETQYF.

The gene calls are TRBV2 and TRBJ2-1; 13 positions agree with TRBD2. The germline V gene has CDR1 SNHLY and CDR2 FYNNEI. J gave up 0 bases and V 10 bases, and 9 bases lay outside the gene matches. The CDR3 extends over 17 amino acids. The DNA for the CDR3 is TGTGCCACCCCGGGACTAGCGGGAACTAGCTCCTACAATGAGCAGTTCTTC. Residues: CATPGLAGTSSYNEQFF.

This chain joins TRBV18 and TRBJ2-7; 7 bases map to TRBD1. Germline CDR1 is KGHSH and CDR2 is LQKENI. This CDR3 is 15 amino acids long. With V trimmed by 3 bases and J by 3 bases, 8 bases remained unmatched. The CDR3 DNA reads as TGTGCCAGCTCACCGAATACGGGACAGAACTACGAGCAGTACTTC. Translation gives CASSPNTGQNYEQYF.

As DNA, the CDR3 is TGTGCCAGCTCACTGTACAGGGACGCGAGCAATCAGCCCCAGCATTTT. Encoded protein: CASSLYRDASNQPQHF. The chain carries TRBV18 and TRBJ1-5, with TRBD1 as a possible D gene (6 bases). Trimming took off 4 bases at V and 1 base at J, with 14 bases between the two ends. Looked up from germline, CDR1 is KGHSH and CDR2 is LQKENI. This CDR3 is built from 16 residues.

V and J are TRBV30 and TRBJ1-4, with 7 bases fitting TRBD1. The CDR3 is 13 residues long. CDR1 and CDR2 (germline): GTSNPN, SVGIG (reference sequence). The CDR3 DNA reads as TGTGCTTTGGGGGGACAGACATATGAAAAACTGTTTTTT. Its translation is CALGGQTYEKLFF.

The V and J genes are TRBV4-1 and TRBJ2-7, with TRBD2 matching over 8 bases. The junction had 8 bases not matched to a gene; V was cut back by 7 bases and J by 6 bases. The CDR3 is made up of 13 amino acids. Germline CDR1 reads MGHRA; CDR2 reads YSYEKL. The CDR3, as DNA: TGCGCCAGCACCCCGGGGGGGTTGGGCGAGCAGTACTTC. Translating gives CASTPGGLGEQYF.

This chain connects TRBV14 to TRBJ2-5, with TRBD1 identical over 9 bases. The DNA end lines up better with TRBJ2-7; the J call may be wrong. CDR3 size: 18 residues. CDR1 and CDR2 (germline): SGHDN, FVKESK. CDR3 sequence reads: CASSQERFAGTGIGEQYF. The CDR3 DNA reads TGTGCCAGCAGCCAAGAGCGGTTTGCCGGGACAGGGATCGGCGAGCAGTACTTC.

This chain links TRBV30 with TRBJ2-7; 11 positions agree with TRBD1. This CDR3 comprises 13 residues. Trimming cost V 5 bases and J 6 bases; bases outside gene matches: 6. Germline values: CDR1 GTSNPN, CDR2 SVGIG (reference sequence). The CDR3, as DNA: TGTGCCTGGGGCTGGACAGGGGGCGGCGAGCAGTACTTC. Protein product: CAWGWTGGGEQYF.

The chain recombines TRBV4-1 with TRBJ2-7, with 7 bases aligning to TRBD2. The junction had 10 bases not matched to a gene; V was cut back by 1 base and J by 7 bases. The CDR3 is 15 amino acids. Looked up from germline, CDR1 is MGHRA and CDR2 is YSYEKL. The CDR3 reads CASSQVTGLVREQYF. The CDR3 nucleotides read TGCGCCAGCAGCCAAGTAACTGGACTAGTGCGTGAGCAGTACTTC.

The rearrangement links TRBV6-1 to TRBJ2-7; D might be TRBD1 (7 bases). The germline CDR1 and CDR2 sequences are MNHNS and SASEGT. Trimming removed 4 bases from V and 3 bases from J, with 13 bases in between. CDR3 size: 14 residues. In DNA, the CDR3 is TGTGCCAGCAGTGTAGGGCAGGGGGGCTACGAGCAGTACTTC. Amino acid sequence: CASSVGQGGYEQYF.

The rearrangement uses TRBV11-2 and TRBJ2-2; D is ambiguous. The V and J ends lost 2 bases and 7 bases respectively, with 2 bases between them. The CDR3 is made up of 11 amino acids. Germline V CDR1 and CDR2: SGHAT, FQNNGV. The CDR3 spells CASSLLGELFF. Here the CDR3 DNA reads TGTGCCAGCAGCTTACTCGGGGAGCTGTTTTTT.

This chain joins TRBV7-9 and TRBJ1-1, with TRBD1 as a possible D gene (6 bases). Trimming took 5 bases from V and 3 from J, leaving 13 bases between them. CDR1 is SEHNR and CDR2 is FQNEAQ in the germline V gene (reference sequence). This CDR3 is 14 amino acids long. The CDR3 reads CASSRRAGDTEAFF. The CDR3 DNA reads as TGTGCCAGCAGCCGCCGAGCAGGGGACACTGAAGCTTTCTTT.

In DNA form, the CDR3 reads TGTGCCAGCAGGAAGGGACAGGGCAATCAGCCCCAGCATTTT. Residues: CASRKGQGNQPQHF. V is TRBV6-1 and J is TRBJ1-5, with 8 bases aligning to TRBD1. V was pared by 6 bases and J by 2 bases, with 3 bases of the junction left unmatched. The CDR3 has 14 amino acids. Germline CDR1 is MNHNS and CDR2 is SASEGT.

Only a few counts were recorded for this clone. The chain has TRBV5-1 and TRBJ2-1, with TRBD2 matching over 13 bases. This CDR3 spans 18 amino acids. Trimming at V came to 3 bases and at J to 2 bases, leaving 8 bases not matched to a gene. Germline loops: CDR1 SGHRS, CDR2 YFSETQ. The CDR3 DNA sequence: TGCGCCAGCAGCTCGGGACTAGCGGGAACCGTGGCCTACAATGAGCAGTTCTTC. It encodes CASSSGLAGTVAYNEQFF.

The chain is built from TRBV30 and TRBJ2-5; 7 bases fit TRBD2. The V gene's germline CDR1 is GTSNPN and CDR2 SVGIG (reference sequence). CDR3 length: 14 amino acids. The V segment lost 4 bases and the J segment 1 base; nucleotides outside the gene matches: 6. The CDR3 sequence: CAWNAAGPQETQYF. CDR3 nucleotide sequence: TGTGCCTGGAACGCAGCGGGGCCCCAAGAGACCCAGTACTTC. Full variable domain (missing parts from reference TRBV30 and TRBJ2-5): SQTIHQWPATLVQPVGSPLSLECTVEGTSNPNLYWYRQAAGRGLQLLFYSVGIGQISSEVPQNLSASRPQDRQFILSSKKLLLSDSGFYLCAWNAAGPQETQYFGPGTRLLVL.

This chain connects TRBV30 to TRBJ1-2; D ambiguous. V was cut by 3 bases and J by 2 bases, with 7 bases left in between. CDR1 and CDR2 (germline): GTSNPN, SVGIG (reference sequence). The CDR3 contains 12 residues. This chain's CDR3 is CAWSAGNYGYTF. The DNA for the CDR3 is TGTGCCTGGAGCGCAGGAAACTATGGCTACACCTTC.

This clone was found once. This chain connects TRBV30 to TRBJ2-7; 14 positions agree with TRBD2. V lost 5 bases to trimming and J lost 3 bases; unmatched junction nucleotides: 6. CDR1 is GTSNPN, CDR2 SVGIG, per germline (reference sequence). The CDR3 covers 15 residues. CDR3 amino acids: CAWARLAGGGYEQYF. Here the CDR3 DNA reads TGTGCCTGGGCCCGACTAGCGGGGGGGGGCTACGAGCAGTACTTC.

The table lists this clone with a few counts. The CDR3 region has the DNA TGTGCCAGCAGCATTACTAGGGAGAATGAGCAGTTCTTC. Translating gives CASSITRENEQFF. This chain uses TRBV7-8 with TRBJ2-1, with a possible D match to TRBD2 (5 bases). The CDR3 extends over 13 amino acids. Per the germline V gene, CDR1 is SGHVS and CDR2 is FQNEAQ. V was trimmed by 5 bases and J by 7 bases, leaving 12 bases between them.